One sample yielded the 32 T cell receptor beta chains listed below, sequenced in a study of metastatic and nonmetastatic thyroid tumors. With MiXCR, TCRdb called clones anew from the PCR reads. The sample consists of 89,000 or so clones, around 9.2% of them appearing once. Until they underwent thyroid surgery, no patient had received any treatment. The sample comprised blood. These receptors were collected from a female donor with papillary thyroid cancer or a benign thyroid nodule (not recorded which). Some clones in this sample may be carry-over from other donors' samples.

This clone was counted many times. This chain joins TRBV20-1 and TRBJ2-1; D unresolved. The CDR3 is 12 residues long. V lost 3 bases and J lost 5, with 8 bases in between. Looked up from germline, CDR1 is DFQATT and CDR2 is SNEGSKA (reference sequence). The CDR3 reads CSARQRDNEQFF. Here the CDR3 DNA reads TGCAGTGCTAGGCAAAGGGACAATGAGCAGTTCTTC.

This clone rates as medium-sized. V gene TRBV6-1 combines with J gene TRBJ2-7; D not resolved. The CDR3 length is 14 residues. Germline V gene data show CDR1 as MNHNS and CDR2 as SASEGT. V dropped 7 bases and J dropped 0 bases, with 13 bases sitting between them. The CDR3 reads CASTPQDSSYEQYF. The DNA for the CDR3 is TGTGCCAGCACCCCGCAGGATAGCTCCTACGAGCAGTACTTC.

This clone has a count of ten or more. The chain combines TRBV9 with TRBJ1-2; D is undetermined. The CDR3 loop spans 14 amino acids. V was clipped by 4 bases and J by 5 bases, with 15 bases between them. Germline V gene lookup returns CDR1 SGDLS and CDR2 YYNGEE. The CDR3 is CASSSVAGSYGYTF. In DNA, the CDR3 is TGTGCCAGCAGCTCCGTTGCAGGTAGTTATGGCTACACCTTC.

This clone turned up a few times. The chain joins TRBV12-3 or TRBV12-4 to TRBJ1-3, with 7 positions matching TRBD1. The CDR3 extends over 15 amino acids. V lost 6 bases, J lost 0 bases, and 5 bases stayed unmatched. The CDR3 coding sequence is TGTGCCAGCAGATTGGACAGGAGCTCTGGAAACACCATATATTTT. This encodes CASRLDRSSGNTIYF.

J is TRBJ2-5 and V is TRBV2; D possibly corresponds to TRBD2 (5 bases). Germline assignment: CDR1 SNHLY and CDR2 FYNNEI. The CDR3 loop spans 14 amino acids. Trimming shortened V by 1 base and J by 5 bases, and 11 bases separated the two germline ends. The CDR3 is CASSEGSRGETQYF. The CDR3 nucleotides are TGTGCCAGCAGTGAAGGGTCTCGAGGGGAGACCCAGTACTTC.

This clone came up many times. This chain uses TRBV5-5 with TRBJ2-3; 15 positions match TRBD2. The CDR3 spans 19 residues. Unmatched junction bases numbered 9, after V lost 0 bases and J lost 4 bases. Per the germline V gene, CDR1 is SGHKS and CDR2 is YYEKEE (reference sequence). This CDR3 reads CASSLAERTSGGAPDTQYF. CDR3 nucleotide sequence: TGTGCCAGCAGCTTGGCTGAGAGGACTAGCGGGGGGGCCCCAGATACGCAGTATTTT.

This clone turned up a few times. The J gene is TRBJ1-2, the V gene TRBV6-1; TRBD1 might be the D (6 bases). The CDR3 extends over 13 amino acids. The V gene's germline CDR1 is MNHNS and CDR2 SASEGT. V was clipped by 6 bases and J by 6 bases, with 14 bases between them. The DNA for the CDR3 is TGTGCCAGCAGACTAACAGGGCGCGATGGCTACACCTTC. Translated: CASRLTGRDGYTF.

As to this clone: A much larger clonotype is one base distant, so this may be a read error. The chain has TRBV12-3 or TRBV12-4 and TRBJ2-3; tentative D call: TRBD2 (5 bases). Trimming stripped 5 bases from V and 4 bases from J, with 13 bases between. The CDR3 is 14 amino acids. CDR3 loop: CASSATRRADTQYF. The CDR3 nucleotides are TGTGCCAGCAGTGCGACACGGCGGGCAGATACGCAGTATTTT.

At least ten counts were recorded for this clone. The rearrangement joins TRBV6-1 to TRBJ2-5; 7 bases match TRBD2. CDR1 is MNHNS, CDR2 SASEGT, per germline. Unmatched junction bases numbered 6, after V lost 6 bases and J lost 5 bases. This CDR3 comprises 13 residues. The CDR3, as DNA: TGTGCCAGCAGGCCCGGACTAGTCGAGACCCAGTACTTC. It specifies CASRPGLVETQYF.

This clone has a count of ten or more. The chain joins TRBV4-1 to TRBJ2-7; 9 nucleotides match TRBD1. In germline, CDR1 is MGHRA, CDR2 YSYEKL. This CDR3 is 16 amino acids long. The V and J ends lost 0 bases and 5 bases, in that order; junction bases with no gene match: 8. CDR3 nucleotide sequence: TGCGCCAGCAGCCAAGATCCGGGACAGGGTACGGACGAGCAGTACTTC. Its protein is CASSQDPGQGTDEQYF.

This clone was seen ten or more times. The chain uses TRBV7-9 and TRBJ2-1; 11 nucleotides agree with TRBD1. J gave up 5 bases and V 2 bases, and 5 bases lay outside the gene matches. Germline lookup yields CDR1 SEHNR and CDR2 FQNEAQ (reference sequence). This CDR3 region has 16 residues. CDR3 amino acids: CASSLRRTGGNNEQFF. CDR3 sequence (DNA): TGTGCCAGCAGCTTACGGCGGACAGGGGGCAACAATGAGCAGTTCTTC.

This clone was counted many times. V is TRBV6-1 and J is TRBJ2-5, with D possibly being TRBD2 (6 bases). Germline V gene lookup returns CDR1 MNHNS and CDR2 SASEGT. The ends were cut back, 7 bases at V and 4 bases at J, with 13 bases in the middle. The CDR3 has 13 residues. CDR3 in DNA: TGTGCCAGCACCTTAGGCGGGGCAGAGACCCAGTACTTC. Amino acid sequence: CASTLGGAETQYF.

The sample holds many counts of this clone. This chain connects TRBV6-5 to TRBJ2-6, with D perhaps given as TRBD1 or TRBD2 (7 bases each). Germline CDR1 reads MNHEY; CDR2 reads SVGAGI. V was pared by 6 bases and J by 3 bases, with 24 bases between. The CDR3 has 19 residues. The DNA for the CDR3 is TGTGCCAGCAGAAGGGCCTGGGGGAGGGGGCAAGATGGGGCCAACGTCCTGACTTTC. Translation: CASRRAWGRGQDGANVLTF.

Here the CDR3 DNA reads TGTGCCAGCAGCCTAATGTACCGGGATGAGCAGTTCTTC. Translated, it gives CASSLMYRDEQFF. V gene TRBV28 combines with J gene TRBJ2-1; D unclear. CDR1 and CDR2 (germline): MDHEN, SYDVKM. This CDR3 is 13 amino acids long. V lost 6 bases and J lost 8, with 14 bases in between.

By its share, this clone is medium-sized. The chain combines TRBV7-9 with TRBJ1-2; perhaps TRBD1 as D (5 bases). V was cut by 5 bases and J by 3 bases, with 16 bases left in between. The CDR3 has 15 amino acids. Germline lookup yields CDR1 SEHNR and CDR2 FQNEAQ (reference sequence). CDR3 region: CASSGGTPSDYGYTF. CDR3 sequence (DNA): TGTGCCAGCAGCGGCGGGACTCCCTCTGACTATGGCTACACCTTC.

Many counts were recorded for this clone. CDR3 DNA: TGCAGTGCCCGTGGGGTAAATGAGCAGTTCTTC. Its translation is CSARGVNEQFF. The chain links TRBV20-1 to TRBJ2-1; no reliable D call. V was clipped by 6 bases and J by 7 bases, with 10 bases between them. The length of the CDR3 is 11 residues. Germline lookup yields CDR1 DFQATT and CDR2 SNEGSKA (reference sequence).

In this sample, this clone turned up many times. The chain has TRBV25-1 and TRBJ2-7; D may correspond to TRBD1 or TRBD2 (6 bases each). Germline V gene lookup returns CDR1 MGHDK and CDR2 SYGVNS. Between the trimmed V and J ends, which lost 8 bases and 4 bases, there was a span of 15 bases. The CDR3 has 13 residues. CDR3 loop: CASGGRGGYEQYF. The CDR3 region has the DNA TGTGCCAGCGGGGGCAGGGGAGGTTACGAGCAGTACTTC.

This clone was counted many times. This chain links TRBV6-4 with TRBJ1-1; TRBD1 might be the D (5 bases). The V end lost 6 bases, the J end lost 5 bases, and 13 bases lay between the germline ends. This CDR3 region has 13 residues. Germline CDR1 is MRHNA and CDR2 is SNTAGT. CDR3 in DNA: TGTGCCAGCAGCGCCCGGGAGGGGACTGAAGCTTTCTTT. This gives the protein CASSAREGTEAFF.

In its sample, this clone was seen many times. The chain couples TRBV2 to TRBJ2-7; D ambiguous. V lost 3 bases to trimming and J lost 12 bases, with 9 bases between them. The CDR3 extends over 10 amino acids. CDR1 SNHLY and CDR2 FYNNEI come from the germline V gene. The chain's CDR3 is CASSETRLYF. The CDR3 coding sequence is TGTGCCAGCAGTGAGACACGACTGTACTTC.

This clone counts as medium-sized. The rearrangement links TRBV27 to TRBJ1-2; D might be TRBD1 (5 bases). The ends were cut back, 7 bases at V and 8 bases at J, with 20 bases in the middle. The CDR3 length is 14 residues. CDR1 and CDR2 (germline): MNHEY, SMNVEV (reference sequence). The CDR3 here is CASTPFGAGGGYTF. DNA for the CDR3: TGTGCCAGCACCCCCTTTGGGGCCGGGGGGGGCTACACCTTC.

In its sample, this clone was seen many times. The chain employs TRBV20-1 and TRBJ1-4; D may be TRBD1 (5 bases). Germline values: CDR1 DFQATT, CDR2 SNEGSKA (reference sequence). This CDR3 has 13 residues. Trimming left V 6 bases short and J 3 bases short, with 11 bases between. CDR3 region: CSAGRGANEKLFF. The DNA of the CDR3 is TGCAGTGCCGGGCGGGGGGCTAATGAAAAACTGTTTTTT.

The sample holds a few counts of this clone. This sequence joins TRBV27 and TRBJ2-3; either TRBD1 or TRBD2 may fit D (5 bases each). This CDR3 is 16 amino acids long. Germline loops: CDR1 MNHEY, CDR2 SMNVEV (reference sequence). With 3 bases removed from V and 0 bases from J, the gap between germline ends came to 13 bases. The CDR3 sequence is CASSFRSGPSTDTQYF. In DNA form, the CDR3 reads TGTGCCAGCAGTTTTCGGTCGGGGCCGAGCACAGATACGCAGTATTTT.

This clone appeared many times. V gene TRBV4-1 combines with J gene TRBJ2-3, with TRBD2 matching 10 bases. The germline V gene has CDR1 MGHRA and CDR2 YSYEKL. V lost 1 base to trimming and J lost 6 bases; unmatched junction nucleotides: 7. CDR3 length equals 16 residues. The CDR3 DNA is TGCGCCAGCAGCCAAGGTGGTAGCGGGGGGAGGGATACGCAGTATTTT. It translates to CASSQGGSGGRDTQYF.

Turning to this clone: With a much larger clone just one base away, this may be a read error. The CDR3 spells CSAREPGTSGYNEQFF. The CDR3 nucleotides read TGCAGTGCTAGAGAGCCCGGGACTAGCGGCTACAATGAGCAGTTCTTC. This chain connects TRBV20-1 to TRBJ2-1, with TRBD2 identical over 11 bases. The CDR3 is made up of 16 amino acids. CDR1 is DFQATT, CDR2 SNEGSKA, per germline (reference sequence). V shed 0 bases and J 3 bases; nucleotides not matched to a gene: 4.

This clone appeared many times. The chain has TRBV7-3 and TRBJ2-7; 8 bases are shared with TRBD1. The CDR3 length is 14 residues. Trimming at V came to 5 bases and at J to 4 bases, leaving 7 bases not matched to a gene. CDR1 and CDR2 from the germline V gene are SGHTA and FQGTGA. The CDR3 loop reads CASSLPDRVYEQYF. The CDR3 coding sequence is TGTGCCAGCAGCCTCCCGGACAGGGTATACGAGCAGTACTTC.

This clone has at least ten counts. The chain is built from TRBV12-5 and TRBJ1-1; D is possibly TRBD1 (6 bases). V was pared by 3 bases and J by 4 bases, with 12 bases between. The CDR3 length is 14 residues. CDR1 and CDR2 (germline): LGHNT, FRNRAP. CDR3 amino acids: CASGLGGAGTEAFF. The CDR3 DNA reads TGTGCTAGTGGTTTAGGGGGGGCGGGCACTGAAGCTTTCTTT.

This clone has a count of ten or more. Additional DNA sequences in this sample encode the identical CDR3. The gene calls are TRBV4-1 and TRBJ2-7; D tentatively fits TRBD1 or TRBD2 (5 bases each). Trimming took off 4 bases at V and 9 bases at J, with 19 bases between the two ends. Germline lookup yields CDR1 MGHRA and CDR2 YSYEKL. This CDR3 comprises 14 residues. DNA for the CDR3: TGCGCCAGCAGCCCGGACGACGGTGGGGCGGGGCAGTACTTC. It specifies CASSPDDGGAGQYF.

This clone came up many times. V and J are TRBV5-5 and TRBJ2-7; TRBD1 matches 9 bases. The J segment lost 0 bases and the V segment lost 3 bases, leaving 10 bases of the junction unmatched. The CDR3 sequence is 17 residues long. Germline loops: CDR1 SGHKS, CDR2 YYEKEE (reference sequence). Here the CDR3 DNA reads TGTGCCAGCAGCTCCCTAACCGGGACAGGGAGCTCCTACGAGCAGTACTTC. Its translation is CASSSLTGTGSSYEQYF.

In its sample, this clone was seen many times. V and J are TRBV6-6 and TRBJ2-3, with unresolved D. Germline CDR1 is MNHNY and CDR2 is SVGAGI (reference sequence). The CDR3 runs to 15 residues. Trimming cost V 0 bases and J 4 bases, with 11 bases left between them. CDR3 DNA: TGTGCCAGCAGTTACTCGTCTCTGCGCGCAGATACGCAGTATTTT. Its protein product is CASSYSSLRADTQYF.

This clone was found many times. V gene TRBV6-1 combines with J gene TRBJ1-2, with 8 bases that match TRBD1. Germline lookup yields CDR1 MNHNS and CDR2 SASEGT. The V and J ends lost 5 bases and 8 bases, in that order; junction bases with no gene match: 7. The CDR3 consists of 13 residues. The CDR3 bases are TGTGCCAGCAGTACCAGGACAGGGATCGGCTACACCTTC. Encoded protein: CASSTRTGIGYTF.

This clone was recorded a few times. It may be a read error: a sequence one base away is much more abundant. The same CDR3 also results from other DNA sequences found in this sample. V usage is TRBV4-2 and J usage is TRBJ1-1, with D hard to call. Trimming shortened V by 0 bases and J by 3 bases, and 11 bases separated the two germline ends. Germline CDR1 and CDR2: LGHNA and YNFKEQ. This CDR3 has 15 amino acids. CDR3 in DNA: TGTGCCAGCAGCCAAGAGGCTACTCCACACACTGAAGCTTTCTTT. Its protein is CASSQEATPHTEAFF.

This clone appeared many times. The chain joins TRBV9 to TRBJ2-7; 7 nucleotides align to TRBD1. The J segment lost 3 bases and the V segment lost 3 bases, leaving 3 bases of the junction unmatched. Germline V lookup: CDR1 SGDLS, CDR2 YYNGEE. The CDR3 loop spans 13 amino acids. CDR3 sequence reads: CASSAAGGYEQYF. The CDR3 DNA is TGTGCCAGCAGCGCAGCAGGGGGCTACGAGCAGTACTTC.